This TCR beta chain was sequenced during a study of T cell responses to AZD1222 COVID-19 vaccine. Study information: Second doses that came at about 4 or about 12 weeks were put together. General observations from the study: Two AZD1222 administrations were followed by greater Spike-specific TCR breadth and depth. Possibly, clonal diversity was underestimated; donors were largely white British and included more females. Unmutated variant regions are reportedly targeted by nearly half of spike-specific TCRs.

CDR1 is MNHNS and CDR2 is SASEGT in the germline V gene. CDR3 length equals 14 residues. Trimming shortened V by 2 bases and J by 4 bases, and 9 bases separated the two germline ends. Sequenced by immunoSEQ multiplex PCR; TCRdb stores in-frame clones only, minus some. Among about 120,000 clones listed, 90% to 95% were seen once. Points on this clone: Its cognate antigen is unknown.

This chain connects TRBV6-1 to TRBJ1-5; tentatively, D is TRBD1 (5 bases). Specimen: peripheral blood, collected on day 0 of AZD1222 vaccination. The sequence was obtained from an adult in good health. DNA of the CDR3: TGTGCCAGCAGTGAACAGGGAGAGAATCAGCCCCAGCATTTT. Residues: CASSEQGENQPQHF.